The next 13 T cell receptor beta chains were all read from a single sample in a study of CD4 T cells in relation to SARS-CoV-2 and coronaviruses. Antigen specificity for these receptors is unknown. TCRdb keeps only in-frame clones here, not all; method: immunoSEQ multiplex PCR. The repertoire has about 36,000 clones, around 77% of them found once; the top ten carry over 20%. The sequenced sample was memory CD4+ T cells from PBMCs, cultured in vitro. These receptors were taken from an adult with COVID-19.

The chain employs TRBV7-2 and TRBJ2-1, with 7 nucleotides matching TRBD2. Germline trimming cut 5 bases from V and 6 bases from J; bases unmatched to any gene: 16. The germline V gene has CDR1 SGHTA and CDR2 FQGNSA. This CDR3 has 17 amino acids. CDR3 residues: CASSPRWAGVMGNEQFF. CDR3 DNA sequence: TGTGCCAGCAGCCCCCGCTGGGCGGGAGTAATGGGCAATGAGCAGTTCTTC.

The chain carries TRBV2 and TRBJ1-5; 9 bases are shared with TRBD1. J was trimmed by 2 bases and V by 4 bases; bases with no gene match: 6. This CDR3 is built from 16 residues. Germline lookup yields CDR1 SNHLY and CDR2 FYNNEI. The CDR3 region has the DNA TGTGCCAGCAGTGGAGACAGGGGGGATGGCAATCAGCCCCAGCATTTT. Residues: CASSGDRGDGNQPQHF.

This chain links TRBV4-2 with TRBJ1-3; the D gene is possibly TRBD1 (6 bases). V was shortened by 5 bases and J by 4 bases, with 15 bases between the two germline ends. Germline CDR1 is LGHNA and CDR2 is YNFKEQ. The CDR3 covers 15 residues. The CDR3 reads CASSERAGAGNTIYF. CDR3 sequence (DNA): TGTGCCAGCAGCGAAAGGGCAGGGGCCGGAAACACCATATATTTT.

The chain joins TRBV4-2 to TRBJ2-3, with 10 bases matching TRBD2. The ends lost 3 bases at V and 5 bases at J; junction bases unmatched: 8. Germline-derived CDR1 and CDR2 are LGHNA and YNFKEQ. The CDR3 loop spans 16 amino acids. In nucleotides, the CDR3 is TGTGCCAGCAGCCACCAAAGCGGGAGGGCCGAAGATACGCAGTATTTT. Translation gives CASSHQSGRAEDTQYF.

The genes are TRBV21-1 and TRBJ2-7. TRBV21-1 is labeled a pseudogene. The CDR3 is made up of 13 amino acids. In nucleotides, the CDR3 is TGTGCCAGCAGCACTCTGACCTCCTACGAGCAGTACTTC. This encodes CASSTLTSYEQYF.

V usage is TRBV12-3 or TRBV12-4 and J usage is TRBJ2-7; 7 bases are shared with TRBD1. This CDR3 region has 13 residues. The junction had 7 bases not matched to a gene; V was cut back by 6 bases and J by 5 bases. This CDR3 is CASRRQGIDEQYF. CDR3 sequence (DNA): TGTGCCAGCAGACGACAGGGTATCGACGAGCAGTACTTC.

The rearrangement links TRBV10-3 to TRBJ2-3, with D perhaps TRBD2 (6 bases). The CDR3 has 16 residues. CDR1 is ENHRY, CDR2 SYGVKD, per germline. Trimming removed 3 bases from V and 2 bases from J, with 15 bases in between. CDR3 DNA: TGTGCCATCAGTGATTTCTCTGGCGGGGCCACAGATACGCAGTATTTT. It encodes CAISDFSGGATDTQYF.

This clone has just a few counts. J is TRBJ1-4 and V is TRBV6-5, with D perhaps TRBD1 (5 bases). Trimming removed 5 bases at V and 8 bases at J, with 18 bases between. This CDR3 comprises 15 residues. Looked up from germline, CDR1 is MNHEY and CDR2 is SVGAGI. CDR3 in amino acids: CASSPRAGGYEKLFF. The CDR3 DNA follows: TGTGCCAGCAGTCCCAGGGCGGGGGGATACGAAAAACTGTTTTTT.

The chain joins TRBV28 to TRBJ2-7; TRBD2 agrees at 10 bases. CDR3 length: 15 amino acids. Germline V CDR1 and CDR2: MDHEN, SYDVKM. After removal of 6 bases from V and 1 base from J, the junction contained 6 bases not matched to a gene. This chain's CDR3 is CASRLAGDLSYEQYF. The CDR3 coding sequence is TGTGCCAGCAGGCTAGCGGGAGATCTATCCTACGAGCAGTACTTC.

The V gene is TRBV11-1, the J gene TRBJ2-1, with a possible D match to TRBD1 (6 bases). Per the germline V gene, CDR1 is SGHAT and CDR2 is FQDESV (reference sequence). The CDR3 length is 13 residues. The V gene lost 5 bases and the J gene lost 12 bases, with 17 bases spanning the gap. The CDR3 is CASSATPGHGQFF. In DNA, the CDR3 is TGTGCCAGCAGCGCGACCCCGGGACACGGGCAGTTCTTC.

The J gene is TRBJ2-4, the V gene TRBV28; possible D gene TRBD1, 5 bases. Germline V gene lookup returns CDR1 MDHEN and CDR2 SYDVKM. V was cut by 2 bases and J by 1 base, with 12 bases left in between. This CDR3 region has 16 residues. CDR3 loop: CASSLLQDIAKNIQYF. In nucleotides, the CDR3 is TGTGCCAGCAGTTTACTGCAGGACATTGCCAAAAACATTCAGTACTTC.

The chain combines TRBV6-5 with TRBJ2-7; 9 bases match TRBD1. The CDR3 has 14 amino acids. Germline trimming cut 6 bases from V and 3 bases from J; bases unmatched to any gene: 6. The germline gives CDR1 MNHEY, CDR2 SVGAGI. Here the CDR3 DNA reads TGTGCCAGCAGGAGACAGGGGGGTCTCTACGAGCAGTACTTC. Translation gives CASRRQGGLYEQYF.

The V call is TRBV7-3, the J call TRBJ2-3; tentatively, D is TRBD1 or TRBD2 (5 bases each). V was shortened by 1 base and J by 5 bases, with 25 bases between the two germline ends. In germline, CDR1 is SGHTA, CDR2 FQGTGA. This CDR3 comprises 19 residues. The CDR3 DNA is TGTGCCAGCAGCTTAATGGCCGGGACGGGAAAGGACAATCTAGATACGCAGTATTTT. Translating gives CASSLMAGTGKDNLDTQYF.